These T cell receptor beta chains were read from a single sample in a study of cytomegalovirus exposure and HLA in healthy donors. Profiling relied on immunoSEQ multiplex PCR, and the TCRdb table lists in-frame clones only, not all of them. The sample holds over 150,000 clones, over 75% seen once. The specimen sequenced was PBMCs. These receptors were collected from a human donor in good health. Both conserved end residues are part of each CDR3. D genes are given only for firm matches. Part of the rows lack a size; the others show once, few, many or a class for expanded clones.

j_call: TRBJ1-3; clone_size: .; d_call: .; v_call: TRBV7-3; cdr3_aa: CASSFSSNSGNTIYF; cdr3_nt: TGTGCCAGCAGCTTTTCGAGTAACTCTGGAAACACCATATATTTT
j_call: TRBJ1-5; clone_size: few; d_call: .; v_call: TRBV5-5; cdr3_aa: CASSLGLSQPQHF; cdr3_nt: TGTGCCAGCAGCCTCGGTTTAAGTCAGCCCCAGCATTTT
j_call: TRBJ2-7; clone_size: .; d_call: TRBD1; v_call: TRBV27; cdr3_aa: CASSPGTDNYEQYF; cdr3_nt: TGTGCCAGCAGTCCCGGGACAGATAACTACGAGCAGTACTTC
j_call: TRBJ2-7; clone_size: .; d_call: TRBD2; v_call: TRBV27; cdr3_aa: CASTPSGGGIYEQYF; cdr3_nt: TGTGCCAGCACCCCTAGCGGGGGCGGGATCTACGAGCAGTACTTC
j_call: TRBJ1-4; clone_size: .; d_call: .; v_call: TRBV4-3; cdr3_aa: CASSRGRTNEKLFF; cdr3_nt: TGCGCCAGCAGCCGGGGCAGAACTAATGAAAAACTGTTTTTT
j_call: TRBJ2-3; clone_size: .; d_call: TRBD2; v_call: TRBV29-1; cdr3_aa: CSVEGLAGPTDTQYF; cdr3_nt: TGCAGCGTTGAAGGTCTAGCGGGGCCCACAGATACGCAGTATTTT
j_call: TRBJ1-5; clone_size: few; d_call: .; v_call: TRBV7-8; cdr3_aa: CASSPRGRGLEPQHF; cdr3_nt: TGTGCCAGCAGCCCAAGAGGGCGGGGGCTGGAGCCCCAGCATTTT
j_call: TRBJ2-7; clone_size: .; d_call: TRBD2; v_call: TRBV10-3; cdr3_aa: CAISEHGGKTYEQYF; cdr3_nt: TGTGCCATCAGTGAACACGGGGGGAAGACCTACGAGCAGTACTTC
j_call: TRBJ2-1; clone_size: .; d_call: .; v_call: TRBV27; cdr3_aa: CASSFQTGDNEQFF; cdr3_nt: TGTGCCAGCAGTTTTCAGACTGGAGACAATGAGCAGTTCTTC
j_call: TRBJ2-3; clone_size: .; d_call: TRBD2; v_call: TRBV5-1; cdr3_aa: CASTLSGRGGTDTQYF; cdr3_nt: TGCGCCAGCACCTTGAGTGGGCGGGGGGGCACAGATACGCAGTATTTT
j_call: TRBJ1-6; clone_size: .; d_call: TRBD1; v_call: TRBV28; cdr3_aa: CASSLGQGANYNSPLHF; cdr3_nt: TGTGCCAGCAGTTTAGGACAGGGGGCTAATTATAATTCACCCCTCCACTTT
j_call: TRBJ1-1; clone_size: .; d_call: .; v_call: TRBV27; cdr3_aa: CASSRQQWNTEAFF; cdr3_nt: TGTGCCAGCAGCCGACAGCAGTGGAACACTGAAGCTTTCTTT
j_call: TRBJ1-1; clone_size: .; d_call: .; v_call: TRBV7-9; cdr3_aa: CASSLGGLRSEAFF; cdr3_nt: TGTGCCAGCAGCTTAGGAGGGCTCAGGTCTGAAGCTTTCTTT
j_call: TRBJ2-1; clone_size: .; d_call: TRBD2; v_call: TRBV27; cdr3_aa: CASRRLAGEVNEQFF; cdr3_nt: TGTGCCAGCAGGCGACTAGCGGGGGAGGTGAATGAGCAGTTCTTC
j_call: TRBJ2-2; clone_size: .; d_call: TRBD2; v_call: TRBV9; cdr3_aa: CASSVRTSSPGELFF; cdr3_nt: TGTGCCAGCAGCGTAAGGACTAGCAGTCCCGGGGAGCTGTTTTTT
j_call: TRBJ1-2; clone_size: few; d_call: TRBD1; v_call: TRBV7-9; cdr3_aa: CASSPLTGDYGYTF; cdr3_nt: TGTGCCAGCAGCCCCCTAACAGGGGACTATGGCTACACCTTC
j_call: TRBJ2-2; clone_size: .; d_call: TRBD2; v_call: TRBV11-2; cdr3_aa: CASTLAGGNTGELFF; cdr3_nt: TGTGCCAGCACGCTAGCGGGGGGAAACACCGGGGAGCTGTTTTTT
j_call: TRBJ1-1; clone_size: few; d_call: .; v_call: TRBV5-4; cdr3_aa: CASSLAGGGTEAFF; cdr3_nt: TGTGCCAGCAGCTTGGCCGGGGGTGGAACTGAAGCTTTCTTT
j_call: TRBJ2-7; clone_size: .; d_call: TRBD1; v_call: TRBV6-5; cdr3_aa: CASSKSGQGFYEQYF; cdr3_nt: TGTGCCAGCAGTAAATCGGGACAGGGTTTTTACGAGCAGTACTTC
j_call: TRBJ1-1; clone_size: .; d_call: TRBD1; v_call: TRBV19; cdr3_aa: CASSWTGLNTEAFF; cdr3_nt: TGTGCCAGTAGTTGGACAGGACTGAACACTGAAGCTTTCTTT
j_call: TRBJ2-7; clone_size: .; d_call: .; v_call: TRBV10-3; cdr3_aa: CAISERGEQYF; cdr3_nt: TGTGCCATCAGTGAGAGGGGCGAGCAGTACTTC
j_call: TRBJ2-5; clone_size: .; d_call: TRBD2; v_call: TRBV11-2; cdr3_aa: CASSTGTRLQETQYF; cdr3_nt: TGTGCCAGCAGCACAGGGACTAGGCTCCAAGAGACCCAGTACTTC
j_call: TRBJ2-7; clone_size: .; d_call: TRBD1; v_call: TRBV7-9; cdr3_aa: CASSPQGAVYEQYF; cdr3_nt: TGTGCCAGCAGCCCCCAGGGGGCAGTATACGAGCAGTACTTC
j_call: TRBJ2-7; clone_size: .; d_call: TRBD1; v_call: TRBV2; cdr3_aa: CASRNPDRVGQYF; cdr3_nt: TGTGCCAGCAGAAACCCCGACAGGGTAGGGCAGTACTTC
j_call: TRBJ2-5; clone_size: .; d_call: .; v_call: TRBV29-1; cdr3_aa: CSVDPGKETQYF; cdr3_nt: TGCAGCGTCGATCCTGGCAAAGAGACCCAGTACTTC
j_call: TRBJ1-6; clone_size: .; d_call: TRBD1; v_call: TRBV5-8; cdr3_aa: CASSPGQAYNSPLHF; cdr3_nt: TGTGCCAGCAGCCCGGGACAGGCTTATAATTCACCCCTCCACTTT
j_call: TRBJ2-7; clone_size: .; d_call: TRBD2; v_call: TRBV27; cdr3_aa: CASSKQPLAGVPYEQYF; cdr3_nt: TGTGCCAGCAGTAAACAACCGCTAGCGGGGGTTCCCTACGAGCAGTACTTC
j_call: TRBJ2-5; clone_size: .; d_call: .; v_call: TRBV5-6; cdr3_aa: CASSLGGLETQYF; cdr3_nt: TGTGCCAGCAGCTTGGGAGGGTTGGAGACCCAGTACTTC
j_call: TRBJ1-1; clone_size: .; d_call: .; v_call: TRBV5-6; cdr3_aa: CASSPDGDTEAFF; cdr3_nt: TGTGCCAGCAGCCCGGACGGGGACACTGAAGCTTTCTTT
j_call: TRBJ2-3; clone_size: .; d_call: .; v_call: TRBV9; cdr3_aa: CASSVPQGKGSPDTQYF; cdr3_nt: TGTGCCAGCAGCGTTCCACAGGGTAAAGGTTCCCCAGATACGCAGTATTTT
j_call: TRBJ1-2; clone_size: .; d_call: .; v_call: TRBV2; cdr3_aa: CASSVSGCGYTF; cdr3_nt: TGTGCCAGCAGTGTATCGGGTTGTGGCTACACCTTC
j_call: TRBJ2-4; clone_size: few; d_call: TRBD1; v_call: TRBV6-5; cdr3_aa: CASSYHAGTGGDIQYF; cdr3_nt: TGTGCCAGCAGTTACCATGCCGGGACAGGGGGGGACATTCAGTACTTC
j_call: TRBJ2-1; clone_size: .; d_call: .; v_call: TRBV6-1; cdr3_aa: CASSEYVPGGSRGPSNEQFF; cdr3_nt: TGTGCCAGCAGTGAATACGTACCCGGAGGCTCGCGGGGCCCCTCCAATGAGCAGTTCTTC
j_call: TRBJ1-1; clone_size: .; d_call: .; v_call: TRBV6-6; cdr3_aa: CASSYGRLNTEAFF; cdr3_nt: TGTGCCAGCAGTTACGGCAGATTGAACACTGAAGCTTTCTTT
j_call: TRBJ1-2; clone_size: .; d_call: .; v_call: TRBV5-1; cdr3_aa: CASSLGAGDYGYTF; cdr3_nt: TGCGCCAGCAGCTTGGGGGCCGGGGACTATGGCTACACCTTC
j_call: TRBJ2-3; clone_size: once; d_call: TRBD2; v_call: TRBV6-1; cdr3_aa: CASSELAGGLSTDTQYF; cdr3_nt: TGTGCCAGCAGTGAGCTAGCGGGGGGGCTATCGACAGATACGCAGTATTTT
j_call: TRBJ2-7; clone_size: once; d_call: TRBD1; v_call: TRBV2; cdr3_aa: CASSDLGQGYEQYF; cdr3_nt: TGTGCCAGCAGTGATTTGGGACAGGGATACGAGCAGTACTTC
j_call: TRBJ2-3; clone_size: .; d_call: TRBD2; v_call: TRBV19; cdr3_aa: CASSIGGGTDTQYF; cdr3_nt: TGTGCCAGTAGTATCGGGGGGGGCACAGATACGCAGTATTTT
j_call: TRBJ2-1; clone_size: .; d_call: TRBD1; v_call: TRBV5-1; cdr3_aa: CASSLKDRVYNEQFF; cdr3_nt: TGCGCCAGCAGCTTGAAGGACAGGGTCTACAATGAGCAGTTCTTC
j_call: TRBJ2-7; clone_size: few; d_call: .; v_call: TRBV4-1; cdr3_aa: CASSQVPTGGPYEQYF; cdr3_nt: TGCGCCAGCAGCCAAGTCCCAACGGGGGGCCCCTACGAGCAGTACTTC